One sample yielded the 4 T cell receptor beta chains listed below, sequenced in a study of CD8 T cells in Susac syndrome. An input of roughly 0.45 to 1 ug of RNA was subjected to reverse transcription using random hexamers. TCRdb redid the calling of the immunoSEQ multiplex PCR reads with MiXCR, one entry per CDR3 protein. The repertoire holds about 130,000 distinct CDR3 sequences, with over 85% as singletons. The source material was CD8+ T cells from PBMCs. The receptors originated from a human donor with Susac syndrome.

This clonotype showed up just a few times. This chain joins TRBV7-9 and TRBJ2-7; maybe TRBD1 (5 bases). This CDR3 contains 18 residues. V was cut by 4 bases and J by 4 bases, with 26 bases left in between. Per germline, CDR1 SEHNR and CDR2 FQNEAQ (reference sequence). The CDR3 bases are TGTGCCAGCAGCTCGCTGGGTGGTGTTCCAGGGCGTTTTTACGAGCAGTACTTC. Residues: CASSSLGGVPGRFYEQYF.

DNA for the CDR3: TGTGCCAGCAGTTACTCGAGGGCGGATGGCTACACCTTC. It yields the protein CASSYSRADGYTF. This rearrangement joins TRBV6-5 to TRBJ1-2; D gene ambiguous. The CDR3 runs 13 residues. The V gene's germline CDR1 is MNHEY and CDR2 SVGAGI. V was clipped by 0 bases and J by 6 bases, with 8 bases between them.

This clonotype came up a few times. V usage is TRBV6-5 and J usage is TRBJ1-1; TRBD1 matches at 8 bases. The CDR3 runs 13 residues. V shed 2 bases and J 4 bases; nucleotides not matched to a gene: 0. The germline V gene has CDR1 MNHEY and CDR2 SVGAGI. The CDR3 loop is CASSYDRGTEAFF. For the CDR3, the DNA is TGTGCCAGCAGTTACGACAGGGGCACTGAAGCTTTCTTT.

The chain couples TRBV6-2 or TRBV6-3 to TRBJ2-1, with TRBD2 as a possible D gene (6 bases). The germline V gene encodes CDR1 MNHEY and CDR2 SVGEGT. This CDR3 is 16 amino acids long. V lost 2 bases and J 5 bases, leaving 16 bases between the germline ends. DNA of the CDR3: TGTGCCAGCAGTTACCCACTGGCGGGGCTGGACAATGAGCAGTTCTTC. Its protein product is CASSYPLAGLDNEQFF.